The next 22 T cell receptor beta chains were all read from a single sample in a study of cytomegalovirus exposure and HLA in healthy donors (TCRdb year 2017). Receptors were amplified or captured by the immunoSEQ multiplex PCR assay. A mixture of 60 forward primers for TCR Vbeta segments and 13 reverse primers for TCR Jbeta segments was used in the multiplex PCR. The clones in this table, taken by TCRdb from immuneACCESS, are in-frame only. Not every clone is retained; where verified, under half of the shortfall comes from an unresolved V gene, and the cause of the rest is unknown. This sample lists 95,000 to 150,000 clones; roughly 86% were detected once. The biggest ten clones account for more than 1.5% of the sample. The material sequenced was PBMCs. The source is a man between 18 and 35 years old in good health and CMV-seronegative.

Regarding this clone: Other DNA sequences from this sample encode an identical CDR3 as well. J is TRBJ1-2 and V is TRBV7-9; unclear D gene. The V gene lost 4 bases and the J gene lost 2 bases, with 2 bases spanning the gap. Germline assignment: CDR1 SEHNR and CDR2 FQNEAQ (reference sequence). CDR3 size: 11 residues. This chain's CDR3 is CASSSNYGYTF. In DNA form, the CDR3 reads TGTGCCAGCAGCTCGAACTATGGCTACACCTTC.

The rearrangement uses TRBV7-2 and TRBJ2-7; 9 bases fit TRBD2. The CDR3 has 14 residues. From germline, CDR1 is SGHTA and CDR2 FQGNSA. Trimming took 1 base from V and 9 from J; bases not matched to a gene: 7. The CDR3 DNA follows: TGTGCCAGCAGCTTAGGGGGCGGGGGGGCCGGGCAGTACTTC. Translating it yields CASSLGGGGAGQYF.

V is TRBV27 and J is TRBJ1-5; D perhaps matches TRBD1 (5 bases). Trimming took 3 bases from V and 1 from J, leaving 10 bases between them. The CDR3 contains 15 residues. The germline CDR1 and CDR2 sequences are MNHEY and SMNVEV (reference sequence). CDR3 residues: CASSFSGGSNQPQHF. The DNA for the CDR3 is TGTGCCAGCAGTTTTTCCGGGGGAAGCAATCAGCCCCAGCATTTT.

In its sample, this clone was seen a few times. This sequence joins TRBV6-1 and TRBJ2-2, with TRBD2 matching over 15 bases. V dropped 7 bases and J dropped 6; count of bases not matched to a gene: 3. Germline V gene lookup returns CDR1 MNHNS and CDR2 SASEGT. CDR3 length: 15 residues. In DNA, the CDR3 is TGTGCCAGCACCGGGACTAGCGGGGGGCCCGGGGAGCTGTTTTTT. This gives the protein CASTGTSGGPGELFF.

This clone was observed a single time. The chain links TRBV5-6 to TRBJ2-7, with 9 positions matching TRBD2. Germline V CDR1 and CDR2: SGHDT, YYEEEE. Trimming removed 3 bases from V and 4 bases from J; junction bases left unmatched: 2. This CDR3 region has 13 residues. Here the CDR3 reads CASSSGLAYEQYF. CDR3 nucleotide sequence: TGTGCCAGCAGCTCCGGACTAGCGTACGAGCAGTACTTC.

This sequence joins TRBV29-1 and TRBJ1-5; D call uncertain. Trimming removed 7 bases from V and 6 bases from J, with 16 bases in between. The CDR3 extends over 13 amino acids. CDR1 and CDR2 (germline): SQVTM, ANQGSEA. CDR3 nucleotide sequence: TGCAGCGCCGTACGAGGCGTGGGTCAGCCCCAGCATTTT. Amino acid sequence: CSAVRGVGQPQHF.

The V and J genes are TRBV5-1 and TRBJ2-3, with D possibly being TRBD2 (7 bases). The CDR3 loop spans 14 amino acids. Trimming left V 8 bases short and J 4 bases short, with 17 bases between. Per germline, CDR1 SGHRS and CDR2 YFSETQ. The chain's CDR3 is CASTRGGGADTQYF. CDR3 sequence (DNA): TGCGCCAGTACGAGGGGGGGCGGGGCAGATACGCAGTATTTT.

The chain carries TRBV7-2 and TRBJ2-1, with TRBD1 matching over 8 bases. Germline values: CDR1 SGHTA, CDR2 FQGNSA. This CDR3 contains 16 residues. V lost 4 bases and J lost 0; bases outside the gene matches: 5. The chain's CDR3 is CASSWGTGRSYNEQFF. The CDR3 DNA reads as TGTGCCAGCAGCTGGGGGACAGGCCGCTCCTACAATGAGCAGTTCTTC.

The rearrangement uses TRBV7-8 and TRBJ2-7, with D possibly TRBD2 on 6 matching bases. CDR3 length: 14 amino acids. V was trimmed by 2 bases and J by 4 bases, leaving 12 bases between them. Germline lookup yields CDR1 SGHVS and CDR2 FQNEAQ. The CDR3: CASSLRDGGYEQYF. The CDR3 DNA sequence: TGTGCCAGCAGCTTAAGGGACGGGGGATACGAGCAGTACTTC.

The chain combines TRBV6-1 with TRBJ2-5; 7 bases are a match to TRBD1. Judging by the DNA end, TRBJ2-7 fits better; the J call may be wrong. Germline assignment: CDR1 MNHNS and CDR2 SASEGT. This CDR3 is 14 amino acids long. The CDR3 loop is CASSDTGEVGEQYF. Written as DNA, the CDR3 is TGTGCCAGCAGTGATACAGGGGAAGTAGGCGAGCAGTACTTC.

The chain recombines TRBV27 with TRBJ1-2; D not certain. Trimming cost V 3 bases and J 2 bases, with 13 bases left between them. The length of the CDR3 is 15 residues. The V gene's germline CDR1 is MNHEY and CDR2 SMNVEV (reference sequence). The CDR3 loop reads CASSLDAGMNYGYTF. In DNA form, the CDR3 reads TGTGCCAGCAGTTTGGATGCAGGAATGAACTATGGCTACACCTTC.

The J gene is TRBJ1-2, the V gene TRBV19; tentatively, D is TRBD1 (5 bases). V was clipped by 3 bases and J by 3 bases, with 8 bases between them. The CDR3 is 13 amino acids. Germline CDR1 and CDR2: LNHDA and SQIVND (reference sequence). This chain's CDR3 is CASSMVTDYGYTF. The CDR3 DNA follows: TGTGCCAGTAGTATGGTGACAGACTATGGCTACACCTTC.

The rearrangement joins TRBV2 to TRBJ1-1; possible D gene TRBD1, 6 bases. From germline, CDR1 is SNHLY and CDR2 FYNNEI. V was trimmed by 9 bases and J by 7 bases, leaving 15 bases between them. The length of the CDR3 is 12 residues. CDR3 coding DNA: TGTGCCAGGGCACAGGGAAGCGGTGAAGCTTTCTTT. Translated: CARAQGSGEAFF.

The chain links TRBV6-1 to TRBJ2-3; D is perhaps TRBD1 (6 bases). There are 14 residues in the CDR3. V shed 10 bases and J shed 4 bases, with 18 bases lying between them. CDR1 MNHNS and CDR2 SASEGT come from the germline V gene. The chain's CDR3 is CATVNGGRPDTQYF. In DNA, the CDR3 is TGTGCCACTGTGAATGGGGGCCGGCCAGATACGCAGTATTTT.

The chain has TRBV9 and TRBJ2-7, with a weak D call TRBD1 (6 bases). V was shortened by 1 base and J by 0 bases, with 8 bases between the two germline ends. CDR3 length: 14 residues. Germline V lookup: CDR1 SGDLS, CDR2 YYNGEE. The CDR3 DNA follows: TGTGCCAGCAGCGTACAGGGGACCTCCTACGAGCAGTACTTC. This translates into CASSVQGTSYEQYF.

Written as DNA, the CDR3 is TGTGCCAGCAGTTACTCTGAAACTGGGGGCGCGGATGGCTACACCTTC. Translation gives CASSYSETGGADGYTF. The chain couples TRBV6-6 to TRBJ1-2; possibly TRBD1 for D (6 bases). Trimming left V 0 bases short and J 6 bases short, with 17 bases between. The CDR3 sequence is 16 residues long. CDR1 is MNHNY and CDR2 is SVGAGI in the germline V gene (reference sequence).

V is TRBV5-1 and J is TRBJ2-5; 13 bases agree with TRBD2. Per germline, CDR1 SGHRS and CDR2 YFSETQ. The trim removed 5 bases at V and 0 bases at J, leaving 4 bases unmatched. This CDR3 contains 16 residues. The CDR3 spells CASRIGTSGDQETQYF. In nucleotides, the CDR3 is TGCGCCAGCAGGATCGGGACTAGCGGGGACCAAGAGACCCAGTACTTC.

The rearrangement uses TRBV9 and TRBJ1-5; weak D call: TRBD1 (6 bases). CDR3 size: 15 residues. V lost 4 bases, J lost 4 bases, and 15 bases lay in between. The germline V gene encodes CDR1 SGDLS and CDR2 YYNGEE. CDR3 loop: CASSPREGGNQPQHF. The DNA for the CDR3 is TGTGCCAGCAGCCCCCGGGAGGGGGGGAATCAGCCCCAGCATTTT.

CDR3 in DNA: TGTGCCAGCAGCGTCAGGGCAACTAATGAAAAACTGTTTTTT. Protein product: CASSVRATNEKLFF. This chain joins TRBV5-4 and TRBJ1-4; D might be TRBD1 (5 bases). The length of the CDR3 is 14 residues. Trimming shortened V by 4 bases and J by 0 bases, and 7 bases separated the two germline ends. Germline CDR1 SGHNT, CDR2 YYREEE (reference sequence).

This chain joins TRBV5-6 and TRBJ2-1; 7 bases match TRBD2. The germline CDR1 and CDR2 sequences are SGHDT and YYEEEE. V lost 0 bases, J lost 7 bases, and 4 bases stayed unmatched. The CDR3 runs 14 residues. CDR3 residues: CASSLAGGGNEQFF. CDR3 DNA: TGTGCCAGCAGCTTGGCTGGGGGGGGGAATGAGCAGTTCTTC.

A single count supports this clone. The V gene is TRBV11-2, the J gene TRBJ2-7, with TRBD2 matching 10 bases. Germline assignment: CDR1 SGHAT and CDR2 FQNNGV. The CDR3 sequence is 17 residues long. The V and J ends lost 1 base and 0 bases, in that order; junction bases with no gene match: 6. CDR3 sequence reads: CASSLGPSGGLSYEQYF. CDR3 coding DNA: TGTGCCAGCAGCTTAGGGCCTAGCGGGGGTCTCTCCTACGAGCAGTACTTC.

This clone was counted a single time. CDR3 in DNA: TGTGCCAGCAGCCTTACCTCAGGGGCTAACACTGAAGCTTTCTTT. This encodes CASSLTSGANTEAFF. The V gene is TRBV6-6, the J gene TRBJ1-1; tentatively, D is TRBD1 (6 bases). CDR1 is MNHNY and CDR2 is SVGAGI in the germline V gene (reference sequence). V gave up 6 bases and J gave up 2 bases, with 16 bases separating them. This CDR3 is 15 amino acids long.